The 30 T cell receptor beta chains listed next were all sequenced from one sample in a study of beta chain features in type 1 diabetes. Findings and caveats of the study: A moderate, significant TCRB CDR3 shortening appeared in type 1 diabetes across four CD4+ subsets.

The antigens of these receptors remain unknown. Expressed TCRB transcripts were sequenced because the entire RNA isolate underwent reverse transcription. Assay: immunoSEQ multiplex PCR; the TCRdb copy retains only in-frame clones and omits some. This sample has roughly 140,000 clones, with approximately 10% found just once. The material sequenced was central memory CD4+ T cells from blood. The source is a young man with type 1 diabetes.

This clone was seen a few times. The chain employs TRBV4-2 and TRBJ2-1, with TRBD2 matching 12 bases. CDR1 is LGHNA, CDR2 YNFKEQ, per germline. The CDR3 extends over 19 amino acids. The junction had 11 bases not matched to a gene; V was cut back by 0 bases and J by 5 bases. CDR3 in amino acids: CASSQDSVVLAGGDNEQFF. The CDR3 coding sequence is TGTGCCAGCAGCCAAGATTCGGTTGTACTAGCGGGAGGCGACAATGAGCAGTTCTTC.

The rearrangement uses TRBV2 and TRBJ2-1; 7 positions agree with TRBD1. This CDR3 is 14 amino acids long. V lost 2 bases, J lost 6 bases, and 4 bases stayed unmatched. Looked up from germline, CDR1 is SNHLY and CDR2 is FYNNEI. CDR3 protein: CASSEPAGGNEQFF. The CDR3 DNA reads TGTGCCAGCAGTGAACCGGCAGGGGGCAATGAGCAGTTCTTC.

In its sample, this clone was seen a few times. This chain connects TRBV30 to TRBJ1-1, with D possibly matching TRBD1 (5 bases). Germline lookup yields CDR1 GTSNPN and CDR2 SVGIG (reference sequence). This CDR3 is built from 13 residues. The germline V and J ends were trimmed by 4 bases and 5 bases, with 14 bases remaining between them. This chain's CDR3 is CAWKGRASTEAFF. CDR3 DNA: TGTGCCTGGAAGGGCAGGGCATCGACTGAAGCTTTCTTT.

This clone was picked up many times. The rearrangement joins TRBV2 to TRBJ2-5; no clear D. The germline V gene has CDR1 SNHLY and CDR2 FYNNEI. There are 12 residues in the CDR3. Trimming took off 7 bases at V and 2 bases at J, with 8 bases between the two ends. The CDR3 sequence: CASTEFQETQYF. The DNA for the CDR3 is TGTGCCAGCACGGAGTTTCAAGAGACCCAGTACTTC. The full variable domain, completed using reference TRBV2 and TRBJ2-5, is EPEVTQTPSHQVTQMGQEVILRCVPISNHLYFYWYRQILGQKVEFLVSFYNNEISEKSEIFDDQFSVERPDGSNFTLKIRSTKLEDSAMYFCASTEFQETQYFGPGTRLLVL.

This clone occurred a few times. This chain uses TRBV29-1 with TRBJ1-2; D is undetermined. The CDR3 totals 11 residues. Trimming cost V 3 bases and J 8 bases, with 10 bases left between them. Germline CDR1 and CDR2: SQVTM and ANQGSEA. The CDR3 DNA reads as TGCAGCGTTGAGGTGTTCGGGGGCTACACCTTC. This codes for CSVEVFGGYTF.

This chain joins TRBV7-5 and TRBJ1-5. TRBV7-5 is shown as a pseudogene. The CDR3 covers 14 residues. CDR3 region: CARSLGGTPGPQHF. In DNA, the CDR3 is TGTGCCAGAAGCTTAGGCGGGACCCCAGGGCCCCAGCATTTT.

The rearrangement joins TRBV28 to TRBJ1-5, with TRBD1 as a possible D gene (6 bases). CDR3 length equals 15 residues. V was pared by 8 bases and J by 4 bases, with 18 bases between. Germline V lookup: CDR1 MDHEN, CDR2 SYDVKM. CDR3 DNA: TGTGCCAGCTTGGGGTGGGGGCAGGGTAATCAGCCCCAGCATTTT. Translated: CASLGWGQGNQPQHF.

This clone came up a few times. V usage is TRBV30 and J usage is TRBJ2-7; D is possibly TRBD1 (5 bases). There are 11 residues in the CDR3. In germline, CDR1 is GTSNPN, CDR2 SVGIG (reference sequence). Between the trimmed V and J ends, which lost 4 bases and 3 bases, there was a span of 7 bases. The CDR3 DNA is TGTGCCTGGAATAGGGGCTACGAGCAGTACTTC. It translates to CAWNRGYEQYF.

This sequence joins TRBV4-1 and TRBJ2-2; 15 bases are shared with TRBD2. Germline V CDR1 and CDR2: MGHRA, YSYEKL. The J segment lost 5 bases and the V segment lost 0 bases, leaving 10 bases of the junction unmatched. CDR3 length equals 20 residues. The CDR3 protein is CASSQDPGTSGGPRTGELFF. CDR3 bases: TGCGCCAGCAGCCAAGACCCAGGGACTAGCGGGGGGCCTAGGACCGGGGAGCTGTTTTTT.

The J gene is TRBJ1-4, the V gene TRBV29-1, with D unresolved. Germline loops: CDR1 SQVTM, CDR2 ANQGSEA. Trimming shortened V by 3 bases and J by 8 bases, and 19 bases separated the two germline ends. This CDR3 has 15 residues. CDR3 sequence reads: CSVDSRGMGEEKLFF. Here the CDR3 DNA reads TGCAGCGTTGATAGCCGGGGTATGGGAGAAGAAAAACTGTTTTTT.

Only a few counts were recorded for this clone. The gene calls are TRBV5-5 and TRBJ2-5, with a tentative D call TRBD1 (6 bases). Trimming stripped 9 bases from V and 5 bases from J, with 23 bases between. There are 15 residues in the CDR3. CDR1 is SGHKS, CDR2 YYEKEE, per germline (reference sequence). The DNA for the CDR3 is TGTGCCACCTCAGGGGCCGTGAATCCGAGGGAGACCCAGTACTTC. Encoded protein: CATSGAVNPRETQYF.

This clone came up many times. This chain links TRBV10-3 with TRBJ1-3; tentative D call: TRBD1 (6 bases). Trimming took off 6 bases at V and 4 bases at J, with 7 bases between the two ends. This CDR3 comprises 12 residues. CDR1 ENHRY and CDR2 SYGVKD come from the germline V gene. For the CDR3, the DNA is TGTGCCATCAGGGACAGCGGAAACACCATATATTTT. Translating it yields CAIRDSGNTIYF.

This clone was counted only a few times. The chain links TRBV5-4 to TRBJ2-6; D might be TRBD2 (6 bases). Trimming removed 9 bases at V and 13 bases at J, with 14 bases between. The CDR3 has 11 amino acids. Germline V CDR1 and CDR2: SGHNT, YYREEE (reference sequence). CDR3 nucleotide sequence: TGTGCCACCTCGGGGGTAGCGGTCCTGACTTTC. Encoded protein: CATSGVAVLTF. Full variable domain (remainder filled in from reference TRBV5-4 and TRBJ2-6): ETGVTQSPTHLIKTRGQQVTLRCSSQSGHNTVSWYQQALGQGPQFIFQYYREEENGRGNFPPRFSGLQFPNYSSELNVNALELDDSALYLCATSGVAVLTFGAGSRLTVL.

This clone has just a few counts. V usage is TRBV7-2 and J usage is TRBJ2-7; D gene ambiguous. Germline CDR1 SGHTA, CDR2 FQGNSA. The length of the CDR3 is 16 residues. V lost 1 base and J lost 4, with 17 bases in between. CDR3 in amino acids: CASSLGNRLAFYEQYF. The CDR3 region has the DNA TGTGCCAGCAGCTTAGGAAACAGATTGGCGTTTTACGAGCAGTACTTC.

This clone was detected only a few times. The V gene is TRBV19, the J gene TRBJ2-1; tentatively, D is TRBD2 (6 bases). V lost 10 bases and J 9 bases, leaving 19 bases between the germline ends. Germline assignment: CDR1 LNHDA and CDR2 SQIVND (reference sequence). The length of the CDR3 is 13 residues. For the CDR3, the DNA is TGTGCCACCGCCAGGACGGGAGAGGGTGAGCAGTTCTTC. Its protein product is CATARTGEGEQFF.

The V gene is TRBV6-5, the J gene TRBJ2-2, with 11 nucleotides matching TRBD2. The CDR3 length is 16 residues. CDR1 is MNHEY, CDR2 SVGAGI, per germline. The ends lost 4 bases at V and 6 bases at J; junction bases unmatched: 7. DNA for the CDR3: TGTGCCAGCAGTTTAGCACTAGCGGGAGTTTCCGGGGAGCTGTTTTTT. This sequence encodes CASSLALAGVSGELFF.

This clone was seen only a few times. The chain couples TRBV7-9 to TRBJ2-3; D may be TRBD2 (6 bases). Trimming left V 5 bases short and J 6 bases short, with 12 bases between. This CDR3 has 13 amino acids. CDR1 is SEHNR and CDR2 is FQNEAQ in the germline V gene (reference sequence). The DNA for the CDR3 is TGTGCCAGCAGCAGGACTATTGGGGATACGCAGTATTTT. This gives the protein CASSRTIGDTQYF.

This clone showed up just a few times. The chain recombines TRBV9 with TRBJ1-2; D not resolved. V lost 2 bases, J lost 10 bases, and 21 bases lay in between. The CDR3 runs to 15 residues. CDR1 is SGDLS, CDR2 YYNGEE, per germline. CDR3 nucleotide sequence: TGTGCCAGCAGCGTGGACCCCGGACTACTAGTTGACTACACCTTC. Translating it yields CASSVDPGLLVDYTF.

This rearrangement joins TRBV29-1 to TRBJ2-7; D uncertain. CDR1 is SQVTM, CDR2 ANQGSEA, per germline. V dropped 7 bases and J dropped 3 bases, with 19 bases sitting between them. The CDR3 runs 14 residues. CDR3 region: CSGRTEDLNYEQYF. Here the CDR3 DNA reads TGCAGCGGCCGAACAGAAGACCTAAACTACGAGCAGTACTTC.

The chain recombines TRBV4-1 with TRBJ2-2; 9 bases are a match to TRBD2. The V and J ends lost 5 bases and 8 bases, in that order; junction bases with no gene match: 18. CDR3 length: 18 amino acids. Germline V gives CDR1 MGHRA, CDR2 YSYEKL. The CDR3 DNA follows: TGCGCCAGCAGCACTCAAAGACTAGCGGTTGACTTGAGGGGGGAGCTGTTTTTT. This sequence encodes CASSTQRLAVDLRGELFF.

This clone appeared a few times. The gene calls are TRBV27 and TRBJ2-6, with a weak D call TRBD1 (5 bases). There are 17 residues in the CDR3. Germline assignment: CDR1 MNHEY and CDR2 SMNVEV (reference sequence). Trimming stripped 5 bases from V and 0 bases from J, with 14 bases between. The DNA for the CDR3 is TGTGCCAGCAGTACAGGAGCAACTTTCTCTGGGGCCAACGTCCTGACTTTC. Translated, it gives CASSTGATFSGANVLTF.

This chain connects TRBV2 to TRBJ2-7; 8 bases align to TRBD2. Unmatched junction bases numbered 4, after V lost 6 bases and J lost 3 bases. Germline loops: CDR1 SNHLY, CDR2 FYNNEI. The CDR3 loop spans 13 amino acids. Written as DNA, the CDR3 is TGTGCCAGCAGGACTAGCGTGAACTACGAGCAGTACTTC. Its translation: CASRTSVNYEQYF.

This chain joins TRBV7-2 and TRBJ1-1, with a weak D call TRBD1 (6 bases). Germline lookup yields CDR1 SGHTA and CDR2 FQGNSA. This CDR3 is 15 amino acids long. V was trimmed by 1 base and J by 6 bases, leaving 15 bases between them. The CDR3 reads CASSLVSGAVAEAFF. CDR3 DNA: TGTGCCAGCAGCTTAGTCTCAGGGGCAGTTGCTGAAGCTTTCTTT.

This clone occurred a few times. The chain employs TRBV6-5 and TRBJ2-1, with D possibly being TRBD1 (6 bases). V was pared by 5 bases and J by 12 bases, with 14 bases between. This CDR3 spans 12 amino acids. Germline V gene lookup returns CDR1 MNHEY and CDR2 SVGAGI. CDR3 sequence: CASSQQGVGQFF. CDR3 DNA: TGTGCCAGCAGTCAACAGGGTGTGGGGCAGTTCTTC.

This clone appeared a few times. CDR3 sequence reads: CASSLVGGTGANVLTF. The CDR3 nucleotides are TGTGCCAGCAGCTTAGTGGGGGGGACCGGGGCCAACGTCCTGACTTTC. The chain is built from TRBV11-2 and TRBJ2-6; TRBD2 agrees at 7 bases. CDR1 is SGHAT, CDR2 FQNNGV, per germline. The CDR3 runs 16 residues. The ends lost 1 base at V and 4 bases at J; junction bases unmatched: 4.

This clone has more than one count but fewer than ten. The chain joins TRBV19 to TRBJ2-1, with 9 bases matching TRBD2. CDR1 is LNHDA, CDR2 SQIVND, per germline (reference sequence). V lost 6 bases and J lost 10; bases outside the gene matches: 10. CDR3 size: 14 residues. The CDR3 protein is CASRRLAASGEQFF. Here the CDR3 DNA reads TGTGCCAGTAGACGACTAGCGGCCTCGGGGGAGCAGTTCTTC.

The rearrangement joins TRBV15 to TRBJ1-2; D remains ambiguous. The CDR3 consists of 13 residues. Germline CDR1 is LNHNV and CDR2 is YYDKDF (reference sequence). V lost 0 bases and J 2 bases, leaving 4 bases between the germline ends. The CDR3 is CATSRDLNYGYTF. The CDR3 DNA follows: TGTGCCACCAGCAGAGATCTGAACTATGGCTACACCTTC.

The V gene is TRBV15, the J gene TRBJ2-5, with unresolved D. From germline, CDR1 is LNHNV and CDR2 YYDKDF (reference sequence). This CDR3 is 11 amino acids long. The V end was cut by 6 bases, the J end by 5 bases, with 7 bases between. CDR3: CATSDRETQYF. The CDR3, as DNA: TGTGCCACCAGTGATCGGGAGACCCAGTACTTC.

The CDR3 DNA reads as TGTGCCAGCAGTGAACCGGGGTCTGCGTTCGAGCAGTACTTC. It codes for CASSEPGSAFEQYF. This chain joins TRBV25-1 and TRBJ2-7; D perhaps matches TRBD2 (5 bases). The CDR3 contains 14 residues. The V gene's germline CDR1 is MGHDK and CDR2 SYGVNS. V lost 2 bases and J 6 bases, leaving 14 bases between the germline ends.

This chain joins TRBV28 and TRBJ2-1; D may be TRBD2 (6 bases). Germline V gene lookup returns CDR1 MDHEN and CDR2 SYDVKM. The CDR3 runs to 12 residues. V was clipped by 8 bases and J by 7 bases, with 12 bases between them. This CDR3 reads CASLSRGNEQFF. The CDR3 DNA reads as TGTGCCAGCCTCTCCCGGGGGAATGAGCAGTTCTTC. Full variable domain (remainder filled in from reference TRBV28 and TRBJ2-1): DVKVTQSSRYLVKRTGEKVFLECVQDMDHENMFWYRQDPGLGLRLIYFSYDVKMKEKGDIPEGYSVSREKKERFSLILESASTNQTSMYLCASLSRGNEQFFGPGTRLTVL.